Listed below are T cell receptor beta chains from one sample, sequenced in a study of blood T cell repertoires in COVID-19. Assay used: immunoSEQ multiplex PCR; TCRdb lists only in-frame clones, some missing. The sample has under 300,000 clones, under 85% seen once. Sequencing was performed on peripheral blood. All receptors derive from a woman in her forties with active or convalescent COVID-19. Each CDR3 is given with its conserved first and last residue. Each record gives: CDR3 DNA, CDR3 protein, D gene, clone size, J gene, V gene. A D gene is named only where the DNA matches it firmly. The size of a clone is reported for some rows only, either as once, few or many, or as a class for expanded clones.

cdr3_nt: TGTGCCAGCAGCGGGACAGGGGGCAATCAGCCCCAGCATTTT
cdr3_aa: CASSGTGGNQPQHF
d_call: TRBD1
clone_size: .
j_call: TRBJ1-5
v_call: TRBV5-6

cdr3_nt: TGTGCCAGCAGCTTGGTGGGCCAAGTGGGTGAAAAACTGTTTTTT
cdr3_aa: CASSLVGQVGEKLFF
d_call: .
clone_size: .
j_call: TRBJ1-4
v_call: TRBV5-4

cdr3_nt: TGTGCCTGGACCATACAGGCGGGAAGGGGCACTGAAGCTTTCTTT
cdr3_aa: CAWTIQAGRGTEAFF
d_call: .
clone_size: .
j_call: TRBJ1-1
v_call: TRBV30

cdr3_nt: TGTGCCAGCAATAATAAGGACAGATCGAACACTGAAGCTTTCTTT
cdr3_aa: CASNNKDRSNTEAFF
d_call: .
clone_size: .
j_call: TRBJ1-1
v_call: TRBV2

cdr3_nt: TGTGCCAGCAGCGGGTACCAGACAGCCAGATTGGGCTACACCTTC
cdr3_aa: CASSGYQTARLGYTF
d_call: .
clone_size: few
j_call: TRBJ1-2
v_call: TRBV11-2

cdr3_nt: TGTGCCAGCAGTTACTACAGGGCCGATCAGCCCCAGCATTTT
cdr3_aa: CASSYYRADQPQHF
d_call: .
clone_size: .
j_call: TRBJ1-5
v_call: TRBV6-5

cdr3_nt: TGCGCCAGCAGCTTGCAAGGTAGCTATGAGACCCAGTACTTC
cdr3_aa: CASSLQGSYETQYF
d_call: .
clone_size: .
j_call: TRBJ2-5
v_call: TRBV5-1

cdr3_nt: TGTGCCAGCAGCTTAGGGACAGGGGGCTATGGCTACACCTTC
cdr3_aa: CASSLGTGGYGYTF
d_call: TRBD1
clone_size: .
j_call: TRBJ1-2
v_call: TRBV13

cdr3_nt: TGTGCCAGCGGAGGTAGAAGTTTCAATTCACCCCTCCACTTT
cdr3_aa: CASGGRSFNSPLHF
d_call: .
clone_size: few
j_call: TRBJ1-6
v_call: TRBV6-5

cdr3_nt: TGTGCCAGCAGCAACGAGGAACCCGGGACAGGGCTTATCACCGGGGAGCTGTTTTTT
cdr3_aa: CASSNEEPGTGLITGELFF
d_call: .
clone_size: once
j_call: TRBJ2-2
v_call: TRBV21-1

cdr3_nt: TGTGCCAGCAGCTGGGACACCTTAACCTACAATGAGCAGTTCTTC
cdr3_aa: CASSWDTLTYNEQFF
d_call: .
clone_size: .
j_call: TRBJ2-1
v_call: TRBV5-6

cdr3_nt: TGTGCCAGCAGCTTAGGGACAGACACCGGGGAGCTGTTTTTT
cdr3_aa: CASSLGTDTGELFF
d_call: .
clone_size: .
j_call: TRBJ2-2
v_call: TRBV7-9

cdr3_nt: TGTGCCAGCAGGGGGACAGGGAAGGAGACCCAGTACTTC
cdr3_aa: CASRGTGKETQYF
d_call: TRBD1
clone_size: .
j_call: TRBJ2-5
v_call: TRBV3-1/TRBV3-2

cdr3_nt: TGTGCCAGCAGTCAGGACAGCCATACAGATACGCAGTATTTT
cdr3_aa: CASSQDSHTDTQYF
d_call: .
clone_size: .
j_call: TRBJ2-3
v_call: TRBV2

cdr3_nt: TGTGCCAGCAGATTTGACAGGTCTAGCAATCAGCCCCAGCATTTT
cdr3_aa: CASRFDRSSNQPQHF
d_call: .
clone_size: .
j_call: TRBJ1-5
v_call: TRBV2

cdr3_nt: TGTGCCAGCAGCCAAGGGGGGGGGAGGCAAGAGACCCAGTACTTC
cdr3_aa: CASSQGGGRQETQYF
d_call: TRBD2
clone_size: .
j_call: TRBJ2-5
v_call: TRBV3-1/TRBV3-2

cdr3_nt: TGTGCCAGCAGCCTACTGGACAGGGAAGCCATGAACACTGAAGCTTTCTTT
cdr3_aa: CASSLLDREAMNTEAFF
d_call: .
clone_size: few
j_call: TRBJ1-1
v_call: TRBV21-1

cdr3_nt: TGTGCCAGCAGCTTAAAGATTAGCGGGGGGTCGAACACCGGGGAGCTGTTTTTT
cdr3_aa: CASSLKISGGSNTGELFF
d_call: TRBD2
clone_size: many
j_call: TRBJ2-2
v_call: TRBV7-3

cdr3_nt: TGTGCCAGCAGCCCGGGACAGGGGTCCACCGGGGAGCTGTTTTTT
cdr3_aa: CASSPGQGSTGELFF
d_call: TRBD1
clone_size: .
j_call: TRBJ2-2
v_call: TRBV27

cdr3_nt: TGCGCCAGCAGCTTGGGAGCGGGGGATCTCTACAATGAGCAGTTCTTC
cdr3_aa: CASSLGAGDLYNEQFF
d_call: TRBD2
clone_size: .
j_call: TRBJ2-1
v_call: TRBV5-1

cdr3_nt: TGTGCCAGCAGCCGTTCGGGTACGCCCTCTGAAGCTTTCTTT
cdr3_aa: CASSRSGTPSEAFF
d_call: .
clone_size: .
j_call: TRBJ1-1
v_call: TRBV5-5

cdr3_nt: TGTGCCAGCAGGGTACCCGGGACAGAAGAAGCTTTCTTT
cdr3_aa: CASRVPGTEEAFF
d_call: TRBD1
clone_size: many
j_call: TRBJ1-1
v_call: TRBV12-3/TRBV12-4

cdr3_nt: TGTGCCAGCAGTTTATCAACTGGGGCGGAAAATTCACCCCTCCACTTT
cdr3_aa: CASSLSTGAENSPLHF
d_call: .
clone_size: .
j_call: TRBJ1-6
v_call: TRBV28

cdr3_nt: TGTGCCAGCAGCCTCGACATTTTCCGAAATTCACCCCTCCACTTT
cdr3_aa: CASSLDIFRNSPLHF
d_call: .
clone_size: many
j_call: TRBJ1-6
v_call: TRBV27

cdr3_nt: TGTGCCAGTAGCACAGGGTCCAATTCACCCCTCCACTTT
cdr3_aa: CASSTGSNSPLHF
d_call: .
clone_size: .
j_call: TRBJ1-6
v_call: TRBV19

cdr3_nt: TGTGCCAGTACCACGGGGGGCAGGGTGAAAATGGAGCCCCAGCATTTT
cdr3_aa: CASTTGGRVKMEPQHF
d_call: .
clone_size: .
j_call: TRBJ1-5
v_call: TRBV19

cdr3_nt: TGTGCCATCAGTGAGAATCGACCTCAGGGGAATAATTCACCCCTCCACTTT
cdr3_aa: CAISENRPQGNNSPLHF
d_call: .
clone_size: .
j_call: TRBJ1-6
v_call: TRBV10-3

cdr3_nt: TGTGCCAGCAGCGCGACAGGGCAAGGAAACACCATATATTTT
cdr3_aa: CASSATGQGNTIYF
d_call: TRBD1
clone_size: once
j_call: TRBJ1-3
v_call: TRBV9

cdr3_nt: TGTGCCAGCAGTGAGGAAATCCCAGGGTCCACAGATACGCAGTATTTT
cdr3_aa: CASSEEIPGSTDTQYF
d_call: .
clone_size: .
j_call: TRBJ2-3
v_call: TRBV2

cdr3_nt: TGTGCCAGCAGCTCGACTAGCGGGGTTTCCTACGAGCAGTACTTC
cdr3_aa: CASSSTSGVSYEQYF
d_call: TRBD2
clone_size: .
j_call: TRBJ2-7
v_call: TRBV7-9

cdr3_nt: TGTGCCAGCAGTTTCGGGGTTGCTGGAAACACCATATATTTT
cdr3_aa: CASSFGVAGNTIYF
d_call: .
clone_size: .
j_call: TRBJ1-3
v_call: TRBV28

cdr3_nt: TGTGCCAGCAGCTTAGTTGGGTCAAGTGGACAGGAGCAGTTCTTC
cdr3_aa: CASSLVGSSGQEQFF
d_call: .
clone_size: few
j_call: TRBJ2-1
v_call: TRBV7-3

cdr3_nt: TGTGCCAGCAGTGATAGCCTAGCGGGGGGTCCACGATCCTACAATGAGCAGTTCTTC
cdr3_aa: CASSDSLAGGPRSYNEQFF
d_call: TRBD2
clone_size: once
j_call: TRBJ2-1
v_call: TRBV2

cdr3_nt: TGTGCCAGCAGTTACTATGGTAGGGGAAATGAGCAGTTCTTC
cdr3_aa: CASSYYGRGNEQFF
d_call: .
clone_size: many
j_call: TRBJ2-1
v_call: TRBV6-2/TRBV6-3

cdr3_nt: TGCAGCTATCTTGCGGGGTCGAACACCGGGGAGCTGTTTTTT
cdr3_aa: CSYLAGSNTGELFF
d_call: .
clone_size: .
j_call: TRBJ2-2
v_call: TRBV29-1

cdr3_nt: TGTGCCAGTAGTATAGATACAGGGGGCGGAACCCAGTACTTC
cdr3_aa: CASSIDTGGGTQYF
d_call: TRBD1
clone_size: .
j_call: TRBJ2-5
v_call: TRBV19

cdr3_nt: TGTGCCAGCAGACTAGCGGGGGATTACGAGCAGTACTTC
cdr3_aa: CASRLAGDYEQYF
d_call: TRBD2
clone_size: .
j_call: TRBJ2-7
v_call: TRBV12-3/TRBV12-4

cdr3_nt: TGCAGCGGACTAACTCCTAGGAACACTGAAGCTTTCTTT
cdr3_aa: CSGLTPRNTEAFF
d_call: .
clone_size: .
j_call: TRBJ1-1
v_call: TRBV29-1

cdr3_nt: TGTGCCAGCAGTGAACTGGGGGGAGCCTACAATGAGCAGTTCTTC
cdr3_aa: CASSELGGAYNEQFF
d_call: .
clone_size: once
j_call: TRBJ2-1
v_call: TRBV6-1

cdr3_nt: TGTGCCAGCTCACCAAGGGACAGTTTCCACGAGCAGTACTTC
cdr3_aa: CASSPRDSFHEQYF
d_call: TRBD1
clone_size: .
j_call: TRBJ2-7
v_call: TRBV18

cdr3_nt: TGTGCCAGCAGGGGACAGGGGGCGTCTAACTATGGCTACACCTTC
cdr3_aa: CASRGQGASNYGYTF
d_call: TRBD1
clone_size: .
j_call: TRBJ1-2
v_call: TRBV28

cdr3_nt: TGTGCCAGCCCGCCACCGGGACAGACCACCTACGAGCAGTACTTC
cdr3_aa: CASPPPGQTTYEQYF
d_call: TRBD1
clone_size: .
j_call: TRBJ2-7
v_call: TRBV28

cdr3_nt: TGCGCCAGCAGCCATTACGGGAACACTGAAGCTTTCTTT
cdr3_aa: CASSHYGNTEAFF
d_call: .
clone_size: .
j_call: TRBJ1-1
v_call: TRBV4-1

cdr3_nt: TGTGCCAGCAGCTCCCTTCGACGGAGGACTAGCGGGGGGGATGCTGAGCAGTTCTTC
cdr3_aa: CASSSLRRRTSGGDAEQFF
d_call: TRBD2
clone_size: .
j_call: TRBJ2-1
v_call: TRBV7-3

cdr3_nt: TGTGCCAGCAGCCAACTCTCCTCGGGGACAGGGGTTACTGAAGCTTTCTTT
cdr3_aa: CASSQLSSGTGVTEAFF
d_call: TRBD1
clone_size: .
j_call: TRBJ1-1
v_call: TRBV3-1/TRBV3-2

cdr3_nt: TGTGCCAGCAGTGAATACAGGGCAACTAATGAAAAACTGTTTTTT
cdr3_aa: CASSEYRATNEKLFF
d_call: .
clone_size: .
j_call: TRBJ1-4
v_call: TRBV2

cdr3_nt: TGCGCCAGCAGCGGGGGGGCTAGCACCGGGGAGCTGTTTTTT
cdr3_aa: CASSGGASTGELFF
d_call: .
clone_size: .
j_call: TRBJ2-2
v_call: TRBV5-1

cdr3_nt: TGTGCCAGTAGTATTCCCGGGGTCCAAGAGACCCAGTACTTC
cdr3_aa: CASSIPGVQETQYF
d_call: .
clone_size: .
j_call: TRBJ2-5
v_call: TRBV19

cdr3_nt: TGTGCCAGCAGCCCAACAGAAAATAGCAATCAGCCCCAGCATTTT
cdr3_aa: CASSPTENSNQPQHF
d_call: .
clone_size: .
j_call: TRBJ1-5
v_call: TRBV7-9

cdr3_nt: TGTGCCAGCAGCCCCTGGGACACGACAACTAATGAAAAACTGTTTTTT
cdr3_aa: CASSPWDTTTNEKLFF
d_call: .
clone_size: few
j_call: TRBJ1-4
v_call: TRBV7-9

cdr3_nt: TGTGCCAGCAGCCCCCAGGCGCAGGTGGAATATAATTCACCCCTCCACTTT
cdr3_aa: CASSPQAQVEYNSPLHF
d_call: .
clone_size: .
j_call: TRBJ1-6
v_call: TRBV6-2/TRBV6-3

cdr3_nt: TGTGCCAGCAGTTTCCCGGGACAGACTTCTGGAAACACCATATATTTT
cdr3_aa: CASSFPGQTSGNTIYF
d_call: TRBD1
clone_size: .
j_call: TRBJ1-3
v_call: TRBV6-6

cdr3_nt: TGTGCCAGCAGTACGGGACAGGGGGCGAGGACTGAAGCTTTCTTT
cdr3_aa: CASSTGQGARTEAFF
d_call: TRBD1
clone_size: .
j_call: TRBJ1-1
v_call: TRBV6-1